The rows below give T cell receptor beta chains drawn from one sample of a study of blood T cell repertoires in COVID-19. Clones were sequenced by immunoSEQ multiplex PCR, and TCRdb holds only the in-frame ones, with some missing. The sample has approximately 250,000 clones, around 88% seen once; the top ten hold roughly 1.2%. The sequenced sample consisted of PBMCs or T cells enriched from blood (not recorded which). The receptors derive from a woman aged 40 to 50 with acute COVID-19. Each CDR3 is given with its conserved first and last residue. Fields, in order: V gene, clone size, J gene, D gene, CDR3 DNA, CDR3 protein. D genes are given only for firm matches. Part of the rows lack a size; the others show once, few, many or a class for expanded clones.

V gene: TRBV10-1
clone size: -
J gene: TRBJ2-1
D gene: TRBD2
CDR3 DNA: TGCGCCAGCAGTGAAATAGCTAGCGGGAGTTTCTATGAGCAGTTCTTC
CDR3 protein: CASSEIASGSFYEQFF

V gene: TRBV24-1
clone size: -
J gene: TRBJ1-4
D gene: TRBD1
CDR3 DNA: TGTGCCACCAGTGATTCGACAGGGGGAGGAGAAAAACTGTTTTTT
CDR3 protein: CATSDSTGGGEKLFF

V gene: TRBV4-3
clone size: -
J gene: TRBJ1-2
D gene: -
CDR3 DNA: TGCGCCAGCAGCCAAGATATACGGGAAGGTAGGGGCTACACCTTC
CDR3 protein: CASSQDIREGRGYTF

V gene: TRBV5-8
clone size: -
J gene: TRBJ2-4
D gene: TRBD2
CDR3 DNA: TGTGCCAGCAGCCCCTGGGGGGGACGCAACATTCAGTACTTC
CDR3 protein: CASSPWGGRNIQYF

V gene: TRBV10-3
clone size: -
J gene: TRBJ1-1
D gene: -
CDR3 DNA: TGTGCCATCAGTGTCAACCGGGGTGAAGCTTTCTTT
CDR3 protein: CAISVNRGEAFF

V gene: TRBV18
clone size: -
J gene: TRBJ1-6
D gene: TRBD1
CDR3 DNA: TGTGCCAGCTCACCGAACAGGGGCTTGGATTCACCCCTCCACTTT
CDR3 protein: CASSPNRGLDSPLHF

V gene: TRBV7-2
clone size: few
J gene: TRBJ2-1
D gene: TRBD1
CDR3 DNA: TGTGCCAGCAGGGGGAAGGGGGCCAATGAGCAGTTCTTC
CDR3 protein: CASRGKGANEQFF

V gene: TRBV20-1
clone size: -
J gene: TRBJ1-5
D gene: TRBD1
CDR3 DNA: TGCAGTGCTAGTAGGGGACAGGGGGGTCAGCCCCAGCATTTT
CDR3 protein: CSASRGQGGQPQHF

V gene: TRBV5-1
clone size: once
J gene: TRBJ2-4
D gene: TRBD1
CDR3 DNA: TGCGCCAGCAGGCCGGGACAGATAATAGCCAAAAACATTCAGTACTTC
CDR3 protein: CASRPGQIIAKNIQYF

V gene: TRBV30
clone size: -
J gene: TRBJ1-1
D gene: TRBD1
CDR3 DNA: TGTGCCTGGAGTGTTGTTCAGGGGGTAGCTTTCTTT
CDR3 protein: CAWSVVQGVAFF

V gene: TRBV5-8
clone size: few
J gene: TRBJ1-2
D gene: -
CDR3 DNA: TGTGCCAGCAGCTTGGTCGGAGGGAACTATGGCTACACCTTC
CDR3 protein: CASSLVGGNYGYTF

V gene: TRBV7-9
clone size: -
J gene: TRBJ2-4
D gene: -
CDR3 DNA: TGTGCCAGCAGCCCGGAGTTATTCCCTGCCAAAAACATTCAGTACTTC
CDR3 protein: CASSPELFPAKNIQYF

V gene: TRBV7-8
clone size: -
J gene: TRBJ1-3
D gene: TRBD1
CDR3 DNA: TGTGCCAGCAGCCCAGGACAGGGGCGGCGAGGAAACACCATATATTTT
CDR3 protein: CASSPGQGRRGNTIYF

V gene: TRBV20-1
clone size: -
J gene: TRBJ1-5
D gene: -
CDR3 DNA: TGCAGTGCTAGCGACCGGGGGCCCCAGCATTTT
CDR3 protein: CSASDRGPQHF

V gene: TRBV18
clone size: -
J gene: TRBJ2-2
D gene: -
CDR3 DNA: TGTGCCAGCTCACCACCCGGACAGACCGGGGAGCTGTTTTTT
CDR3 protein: CASSPPGQTGELFF

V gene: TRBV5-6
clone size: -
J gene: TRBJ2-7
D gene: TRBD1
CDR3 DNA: TGTGCCAGCAGCTTGGAGGACAGGCGCAGGGAGCAGTACTTC
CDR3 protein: CASSLEDRRREQYF

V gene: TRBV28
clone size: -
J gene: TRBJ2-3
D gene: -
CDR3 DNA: TGTGCCAGCAGGGGCAGCGGAAGAACAGATACGCAGTATTTT
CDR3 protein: CASRGSGRTDTQYF

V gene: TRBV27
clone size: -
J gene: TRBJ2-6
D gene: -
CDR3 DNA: TGTGCCAGCAGTTGGTCGGTAGCTGGGGCCAACGTCCTGACTTTC
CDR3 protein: CASSWSVAGANVLTF

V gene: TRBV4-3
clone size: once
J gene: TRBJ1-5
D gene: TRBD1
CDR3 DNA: TGCGCCAGCAGCCAAGGGACAGGGTTCAATCAGCCCCAGCATTTT
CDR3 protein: CASSQGTGFNQPQHF

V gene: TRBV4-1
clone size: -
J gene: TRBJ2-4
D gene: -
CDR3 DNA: TGCGCCAGCAGCCAAGATCAGGGCCTAGCCAAAAACATTCAGTACTTC
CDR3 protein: CASSQDQGLAKNIQYF

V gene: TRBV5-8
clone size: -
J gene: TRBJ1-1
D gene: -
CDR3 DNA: TGTGCCAGCAGCTTAACCTATTATATACAGGGTTCCGGCATGAACACTGAAGCTTTCTTT
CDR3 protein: CASSLTYYIQGSGMNTEAFF

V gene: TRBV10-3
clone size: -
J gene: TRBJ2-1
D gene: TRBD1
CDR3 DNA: TGTGCCATCAGACCGGGACAGGATAATGAGCAGTTCTTC
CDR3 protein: CAIRPGQDNEQFF

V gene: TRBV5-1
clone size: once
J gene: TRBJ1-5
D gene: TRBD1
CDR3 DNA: TGCGCCAGCAGCTTGGGGGGACAGGGCCGCAATCAGCCCCAGCATTTT
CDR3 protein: CASSLGGQGRNQPQHF

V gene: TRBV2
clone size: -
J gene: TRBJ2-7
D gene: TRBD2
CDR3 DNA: TGTGCCAGCGGGAGGGGAGATATAAACGAGCAGTACTTC
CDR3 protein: CASGRGDINEQYF

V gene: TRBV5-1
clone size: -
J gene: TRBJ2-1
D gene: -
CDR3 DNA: TGCGCCAGCAGCTTGAATCGGGGGAGAACCTACAATGAGCAGTTCTTC
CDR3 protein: CASSLNRGRTYNEQFF

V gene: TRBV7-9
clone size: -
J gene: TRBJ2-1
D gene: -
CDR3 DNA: TGTGCCAGCAGCCCCGGTAACTCCTACAATGAGCAGTTCTTC
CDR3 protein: CASSPGNSYNEQFF

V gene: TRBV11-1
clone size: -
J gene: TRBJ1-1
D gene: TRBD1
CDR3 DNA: TGTGCCAGCACCCTAACGGGACAGCAAGAAGCTTTCTTT
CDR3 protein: CASTLTGQQEAFF

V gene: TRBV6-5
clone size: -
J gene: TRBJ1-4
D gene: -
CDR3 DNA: TGTGCCAGCAGTTTGGAGAAACTGTTTTTT
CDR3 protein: CASSLEKLFF

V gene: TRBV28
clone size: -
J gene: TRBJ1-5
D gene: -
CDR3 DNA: TGTGCCAGCAGGTATGACAGCTTCAATCAGCCCCAGCATTTT
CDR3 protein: CASRYDSFNQPQHF

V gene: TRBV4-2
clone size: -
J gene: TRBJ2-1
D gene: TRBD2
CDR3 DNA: TGTGCCAGCAGCCGATCAAGCGGACTAGCGGGAGTCATTGAGCAGTTCTTC
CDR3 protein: CASSRSSGLAGVIEQFF

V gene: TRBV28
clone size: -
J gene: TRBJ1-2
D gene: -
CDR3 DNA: TGTGCCAGCAGCCAACAACCGGGGGGCTACACCTTC
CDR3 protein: CASSQQPGGYTF

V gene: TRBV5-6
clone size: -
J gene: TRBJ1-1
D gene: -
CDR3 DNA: TGTGCCAGCAGCTTTGTGGGGGGCACTGAAGCTTTCTTT
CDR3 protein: CASSFVGGTEAFF

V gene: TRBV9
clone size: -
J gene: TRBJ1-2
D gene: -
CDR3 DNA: TGTGCCAGCAGCGTAGCTGCGAGGGAATCAGATGGCTACACCTTC
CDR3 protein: CASSVAARESDGYTF

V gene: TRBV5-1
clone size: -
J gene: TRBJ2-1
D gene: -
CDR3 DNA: TGCGCCAGCAGCTTGGGTCAGATCAATGAGCAGTTCTTC
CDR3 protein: CASSLGQINEQFF

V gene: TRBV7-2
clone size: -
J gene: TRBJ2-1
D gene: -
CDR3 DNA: TGTGCCAGCAGCTCGCGAAACGACAGAAATGAGCAGTTCTTC
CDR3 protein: CASSSRNDRNEQFF

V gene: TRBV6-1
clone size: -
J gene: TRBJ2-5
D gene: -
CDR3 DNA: TGTGCCAGCAGTGAAGGCGTAAGACCAGCGCGCCAAGAGACCCAGTACTTC
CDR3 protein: CASSEGVRPARQETQYF

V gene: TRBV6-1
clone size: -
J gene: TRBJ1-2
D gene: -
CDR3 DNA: TGTGCCAGCAGTGAAGCGGGGGCCGCTAACTATGGCTACACCTTC
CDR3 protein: CASSEAGAANYGYTF

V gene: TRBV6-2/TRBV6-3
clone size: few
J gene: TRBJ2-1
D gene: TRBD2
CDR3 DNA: TGTGCCAGCAGTTCCCTCCTACTAGCGGGAGATGGTAATGAGCAGTTCTTC
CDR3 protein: CASSSLLLAGDGNEQFF

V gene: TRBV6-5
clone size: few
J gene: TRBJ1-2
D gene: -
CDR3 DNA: TGTGCCAGCAGTTCCGGTACAGGGTTTTTCGGCTACACCTTC
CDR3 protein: CASSSGTGFFGYTF

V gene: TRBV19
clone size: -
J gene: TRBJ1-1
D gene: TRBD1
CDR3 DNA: TGTGCCAGTAGTATAGGTGGCAGGGGGCGCGGACCCACTGAAGCTTTCTTT
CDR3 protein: CASSIGGRGRGPTEAFF

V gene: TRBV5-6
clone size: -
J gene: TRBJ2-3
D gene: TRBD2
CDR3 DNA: TGTGCCAGCAACATCGGACTAGCGGATTTCACAGATACGCAGTATTTT
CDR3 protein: CASNIGLADFTDTQYF

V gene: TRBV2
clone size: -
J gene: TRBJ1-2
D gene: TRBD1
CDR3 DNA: TGTGCCAGCAGTGAGGGACAGAACTATGGCTACACCTTC
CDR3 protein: CASSEGQNYGYTF